This is a list of T cell receptor beta chains from one sample in a study of neurological immune-mediated disorders. MiXCR, applied by TCRdb to the 5' RACE reads, yields one record per CDR3 protein. The sample holds under 100,000 distinct CDR3 sequences; about 4.3% are singletons and the top ten take more than 5%. Sequencing was performed on PBMCs. The receptor source for this set is a woman aged 55-69 years with multiple sclerosis. The CDR3 runs from the conserved cysteine through the conserved F or W. A D gene is named only where the DNA matches it firmly. Where a row states a size, it is once, few, many or the class of an expanded clone; other rows omit it.

J gene: TRBJ1-2
V gene: TRBV20-1
clone size: many
D gene: NA
CDR3 protein: CSAKGPARVYGYTF
CDR3 DNA: TGCAGTGCTAAGGGGCCAGCCCGAGTCTATGGCTACACCTTC

J gene: TRBJ2-7
V gene: TRBV20-1
clone size: many
D gene: NA
CDR3 protein: CSARHDREQYF
CDR3 DNA: TGCAGTGCTAGACATGACCGCGAGCAGTACTTC

J gene: TRBJ2-1
V gene: TRBV18
clone size: many
D gene: NA
CDR3 protein: CASSPSSRQGGYNEQFF
CDR3 DNA: TGTGCCAGCTCACCAAGTTCACGCCAGGGTGGCTACAATGAGCAGTTCTTC

J gene: TRBJ1-6
V gene: TRBV12-2
clone size: NA
D gene: NA
CDR3 protein: CASRLSKNSPLHF
CDR3 DNA: TGTGCAAGTCGCTTATCAAAGAATTCACCCCTCCACTTT

J gene: TRBJ2-7
V gene: TRBV6-1
clone size: NA
D gene: NA
CDR3 protein: CASSSTPFYEQYF
CDR3 DNA: TGTGCCAGCAGTTCTACCCCCTTCTACGAGCAGTACTTC

J gene: TRBJ2-1
V gene: TRBV20-1
clone size: many
D gene: TRBD2
CDR3 protein: CSARLAGGSSYNEQFF
CDR3 DNA: TGCAGTGCTAGACTAGCGGGGGGGAGCTCCTACAATGAGCAGTTCTTC

J gene: TRBJ1-1
V gene: TRBV5-5
clone size: many
D gene: NA
CDR3 protein: CASLPVGGNTEAFF
CDR3 DNA: TGTGCCAGCCTTCCGGTAGGGGGGAACACTGAAGCTTTCTTT

J gene: TRBJ2-1
V gene: TRBV5-6
clone size: many
D gene: TRBD2
CDR3 protein: CASSAEGGTRQSEQFF
CDR3 DNA: TGTGCCAGCAGCGCCGAGGGAGGGACGAGGCAGAGTGAGCAGTTCTTC

J gene: TRBJ2-1
V gene: TRBV20-1
clone size: many
D gene: NA
CDR3 protein: CSARDLSGKGYNEQFF
CDR3 DNA: TGCAGTGCTAGAGATCTTAGCGGTAAGGGGTACAATGAGCAGTTCTTC

J gene: TRBJ2-1
V gene: TRBV6-5
clone size: many
D gene: NA
CDR3 protein: CASSYSLGNEQFF
CDR3 DNA: TGTGCCAGCAGCTACTCTTTGGGTAATGAGCAGTTCTTC

J gene: TRBJ1-2
V gene: TRBV6-5
clone size: many
D gene: NA
CDR3 protein: CASSYSGLNGYTF
CDR3 DNA: TGTGCCAGCAGTTACTCGGGGCTTAATGGCTACACCTTC

J gene: TRBJ2-3
V gene: TRBV6-1
clone size: many
D gene: NA
CDR3 protein: CASSIPPIDTQYF
CDR3 DNA: TGTGCCAGCAGTATCCCTCCAATAGATACGCAGTATTTT

J gene: TRBJ1-1
V gene: TRBV7-9
clone size: many
D gene: TRBD1
CDR3 protein: CASSHYPGTGVGTEAFF
CDR3 DNA: TGTGCCAGCAGCCATTACCCCGGGACAGGGGTTGGCACTGAAGCTTTCTTT

J gene: TRBJ1-1
V gene: TRBV12-3/TRBV12-4
clone size: many
D gene: TRBD1
CDR3 protein: CASTLDRGHAEAFF
CDR3 DNA: TGTGCCAGCACTCTAGACAGGGGTCATGCTGAAGCTTTCTTT

J gene: TRBJ2-1
V gene: TRBV12-3/TRBV12-4
clone size: many
D gene: TRBD2
CDR3 protein: CASRWTSGGGEQFF
CDR3 DNA: TGTGCCAGCAGATGGACTAGCGGGGGTGGTGAGCAGTTCTTC

J gene: TRBJ1-2
V gene: TRBV10-2
clone size: NA
D gene: NA
CDR3 protein: CASSELGTNYGYTF
CDR3 DNA: TGCGCCAGCAGTGAATTAGGAACTAACTATGGCTACACCTTC

J gene: TRBJ2-1
V gene: TRBV20-1
clone size: many
D gene: TRBD2
CDR3 protein: CSAPGLGYNEQFF
CDR3 DNA: TGCAGTGCCCCGGGACTAGGTTACAATGAGCAGTTCTTC

J gene: TRBJ1-5
V gene: TRBV20-1
clone size: many
D gene: NA
CDR3 protein: CSAMGSHDQPQHF
CDR3 DNA: TGCAGTGCTATGGGGTCTCACGATCAGCCCCAGCATTTT

J gene: TRBJ1-2
V gene: TRBV4-2
clone size: many
D gene: NA
CDR3 protein: CASSLGGGDGYTF
CDR3 DNA: TGTGCCAGCAGCCTCGGGGGTGGTGATGGCTACACCTTC

J gene: TRBJ2-6
V gene: TRBV7-8
clone size: many
D gene: TRBD1
CDR3 protein: CASSPQTGYGANVLTF
CDR3 DNA: TGTGCCAGCAGCCCCCAGACAGGGTACGGGGCCAACGTCCTGACTTTC

J gene: TRBJ1-6
V gene: TRBV10-2
clone size: NA
D gene: NA
CDR3 protein: CASSEGGRGNSPLHF
CDR3 DNA: TGCGCCAGCAGTGAGGGTGGCAGGGGTAATTCACCCCTCCACTTT

J gene: TRBJ2-2
V gene: TRBV20-1
clone size: many
D gene: NA
CDR3 protein: CSAYPVNTGELFF
CDR3 DNA: TGCAGTGCTTACCCAGTAAACACCGGGGAGCTGTTTTTT

J gene: TRBJ2-1
V gene: TRBV5-1
clone size: many
D gene: TRBD2
CDR3 protein: CASKSISGGTYNEQFF
CDR3 DNA: TGCGCCAGCAAATCGATTAGCGGGGGGACCTACAATGAGCAGTTCTTC

J gene: TRBJ2-7
V gene: TRBV5-1
clone size: many
D gene: NA
CDR3 protein: CASSFGPAEQYF
CDR3 DNA: TGCGCCAGCAGCTTCGGGCCGGCGGAGCAGTACTTC

J gene: TRBJ2-1
V gene: TRBV19
clone size: many
D gene: NA
CDR3 protein: CASTPGRDYNEQFF
CDR3 DNA: TGTGCCAGTACCCCAGGGAGAGACTACAATGAGCAGTTCTTC

J gene: TRBJ2-5
V gene: TRBV7-9
clone size: many
D gene: NA
CDR3 protein: CASSRGQKETQYF
CDR3 DNA: TGTGCCAGCAGCCGCGGACAGAAAGAGACCCAGTACTTC

J gene: TRBJ2-5
V gene: TRBV5-5
clone size: many
D gene: NA
CDR3 protein: CASMLGGRIETQYF
CDR3 DNA: TGTGCCAGCATGCTTGGGGGCCGAATTGAGACCCAGTACTTC

J gene: TRBJ2-1
V gene: TRBV5-1
clone size: many
D gene: NA
CDR3 protein: CASSLAGGEVEQFF
CDR3 DNA: TGCGCCAGCAGCTTGGCCGGCGGGGAGGTTGAGCAGTTCTTC

J gene: TRBJ2-7
V gene: TRBV20-1
clone size: many
D gene: NA
CDR3 protein: CSAGELVRGEQYF
CDR3 DNA: TGCAGTGCTGGGGAGTTGGTGAGAGGCGAGCAGTACTTC

J gene: TRBJ2-5
V gene: TRBV18
clone size: many
D gene: NA
CDR3 protein: CASVRGGGETQYF
CDR3 DNA: TGTGCCAGCGTCCGGGGAGGAGGAGAGACCCAGTACTTC

J gene: TRBJ2-7
V gene: TRBV7-2
clone size: NA
D gene: NA
CDR3 protein: CDSSLTFGGLYEQYF
CDR3 DNA: TGTGACAGCAGCTTAACTTTTGGCGGTCTCTACGAGCAGTACTTC

J gene: TRBJ2-1
V gene: TRBV5-8
clone size: many
D gene: NA
CDR3 protein: CASSLEEIYNEQFF
CDR3 DNA: TGTGCCAGCAGCCTTGAGGAGATCTACAATGAGCAGTTCTTC

J gene: TRBJ1-3
V gene: TRBV5-1
clone size: many
D gene: NA
CDR3 protein: CASSATIGSGNTIYF
CDR3 DNA: TGCGCCAGCAGCGCTACCATTGGATCTGGAAACACCATATATTTT

J gene: TRBJ1-6
V gene: TRBV15
clone size: many
D gene: NA
CDR3 protein: CATVRDRNSPLHF
CDR3 DNA: TGTGCCACCGTCCGTGACAGGAATTCACCCCTCCACTTT

J gene: TRBJ2-7
V gene: TRBV7-2
clone size: many
D gene: NA
CDR3 protein: CASSFGVLGEQYF
CDR3 DNA: TGTGCCAGCAGCTTCGGGGTACTAGGGGAGCAGTACTTC

J gene: TRBJ2-7
V gene: TRBV10-3
clone size: many
D gene: NA
CDR3 protein: CAIRGEAGGSYEQYF
CDR3 DNA: TGTGCCATCAGGGGGGAGGCAGGGGGCTCCTACGAGCAGTACTTC

J gene: TRBJ2-5
V gene: TRBV12-3/TRBV12-4
clone size: many
D gene: NA
CDR3 protein: CASSSGRKQETQYF
CDR3 DNA: TGTGCCAGCAGTTCCGGACGTAAACAAGAGACCCAGTACTTC

J gene: TRBJ2-1
V gene: TRBV5-1
clone size: many
D gene: NA
CDR3 protein: CASSLERGGRDNEQFF
CDR3 DNA: TGCGCCAGCAGCTTGGAACGGGGCGGTAGGGACAATGAGCAGTTCTTC

J gene: TRBJ2-3
V gene: TRBV24-1
clone size: many
D gene: NA
CDR3 protein: CATSDQGRPSTDTQYF
CDR3 DNA: TGTGCCACCAGTGACCAGGGACGCCCAAGCACAGATACGCAGTATTTT